This T cell receptor (beta chain) emerged from a study of cytomegalovirus exposure and HLA in healthy donors. Study results and limitations: A list of about 160 TCR beta chains associated with cytomegalovirus was given. In an earlier analysis, productive rearrangement rates for most beta V segments clustered near 87% or 30%. A later analysis found common viral pathogens apparently linked to several of the most significant clusters.

CDR1 SGHDT and CDR2 YYEEEE come from the germline V gene. V lost 2 bases, J lost 6 bases, and 6 bases lay in between. The CDR3 spans 11 residues. The PCR ran on 60 Vbeta and 13 Jbeta primers. Assay used: immunoSEQ multiplex PCR; TCRdb lists only in-frame clones, some missing. The data contain 150,000 to 200,000 clones, around 80% of them singletons. This clone was observed a few times. Antigen unknown. This receptor was identified in a woman between 18 and 29 years old in good health and CMV-seronegative. The rearrangement joins TRBV5-6 to TRBJ2-7; D is unresolved. Sequenced input: PBMCs. DNA of the CDR3: TGTGCCAGCAGCTTTTCCCGCGAGCAGTACTTC. Translated, it gives CASSFSREQYF.